Presented here are 10 T cell receptor beta chains from one specimen sequenced in a study of neurological immune-mediated disorders. TCRdb reprocessed the 5' RACE reads via MiXCR and lists one record per CDR3 protein. The table lists 100,000 to 150,000 distinct CDR3 sequences, more than 2.5% of them singletons, with 1.3% in the top ten. Source material: PBMCs. The receptors were gathered from a woman aged 25 to 39 with multiple sclerosis.

The sample holds many counts of this clonotype. V gene TRBV20-1 combines with J gene TRBJ2-3, with 9 nucleotides matching TRBD2. The CDR3 length is 14 residues. Losses at the gene ends were 5 bases for V and 1 base for J; bases not matched to a gene: 4. Germline lookup yields CDR1 DFQATT and CDR2 SNEGSKA (reference sequence). CDR3 bases: TGCAGTGCTGGTAGGACTAGCGGCACAGATACGCAGTATTTT. This codes for CSAGRTSGTDTQYF.

This clonotype was recorded at least ten times. The chain recombines TRBV5-5 with TRBJ1-1; D not resolved. This CDR3 comprises 14 residues. The V and J ends lost 9 bases and 1 base respectively, with 16 bases between them. Germline V gives CDR1 SGHKS, CDR2 YYEKEE (reference sequence). CDR3 coding DNA: TGTGCCACCGCCCAGTACCAAACGAACACTGAAGCTTTCTTT. Its protein is CATAQYQTNTEAFF.

This clonotype was observed many times. V and J are TRBV6-5 and TRBJ2-5, with 7 bases lining up with TRBD2. This CDR3 contains 15 residues. The germline V gene has CDR1 MNHEY and CDR2 SVGAGI. V lost 5 bases and J lost 5; bases outside the gene matches: 11. CDR3 sequence: CASSRRRDGGETQYF. CDR3 nucleotides: TGTGCCAGCAGTCGACGGCGGGACGGGGGGGAGACCCAGTACTTC.

This clonotype showed up just a few times. CDR3 sequence (DNA): TGTGCCAGCAGCTTTAGTGGGTATGAGCAGTTCTTC. Amino acids: CASSFSGYEQFF. The rearrangement joins TRBV5-8 to TRBJ2-1; unclear D gene. The CDR3 is 12 residues long. V lost 2 bases and J 8 bases, leaving 8 bases between the germline ends. Germline V gene lookup returns CDR1 SGHTS and CDR2 YDEGEE.

This clonotype occurred many times. The chain combines TRBV20-1 with TRBJ1-5; weak D call: TRBD1 (5 bases). Per germline, CDR1 DFQATT and CDR2 SNEGSKA (reference sequence). This CDR3 is built from 16 residues. Between the trimmed V and J ends, which lost 2 bases and 2 bases, there was a span of 16 bases. CDR3 DNA sequence: TGCAGTGCTAGAACCCCAGGGCAAGGAGGCAATCAGCCCCAGCATTTT. Residues: CSARTPGQGGNQPQHF.

This clonotype was detected ten times or more. The chain has TRBV12-3 or TRBV12-4 and TRBJ1-2; D gene unclear. Trimming took 2 bases from V and 6 from J, leaving 10 bases between them. There are 13 residues in the CDR3. The CDR3 DNA is TGTGCCAGCAGTTTAAGAGGGTGGGATGGCTACACCTTC. Its protein is CASSLRGWDGYTF.

This clonotype was seen at least ten times. The chain combines TRBV12-3 or TRBV12-4 with TRBJ2-4, with 7 bases aligning to TRBD2. The CDR3 is made up of 15 amino acids. V lost 7 bases, J lost 6 bases, and 12 bases stayed unmatched. CDR3 coding DNA: TGTGCCAGCATCCAGTCGGGGGGAGCTAGAAACATTCAGTACTTC. It codes for CASIQSGGARNIQYF.

This clonotype appeared many times. V and J are TRBV12-3 or TRBV12-4 and TRBJ2-1, with a tentative D call TRBD2 (5 bases). This CDR3 region has 14 residues. With 6 bases removed from V and 6 bases from J, the gap between germline ends came to 15 bases. The CDR3: CASRGSRAGNEQFF. The CDR3 DNA sequence: TGTGCCAGCAGAGGATCGAGGGCCGGCAATGAGCAGTTCTTC.

This clonotype has ten or more counts. The chain combines TRBV7-9 with TRBJ1-4; no clear D. There are 17 residues in the CDR3. The germline V and J ends were trimmed by 5 bases and 1 base, with 17 bases remaining between them. CDR1 SEHNR and CDR2 FQNEAQ come from the germline V gene (reference sequence). CDR3 protein: CASSPYEDPGTNEKLFF. The CDR3 DNA reads TGTGCCAGCAGCCCGTATGAGGACCCCGGAACTAATGAAAAACTGTTTTTT.

There are many counts of this clonotype. The rearrangement links TRBV6-5 to TRBJ2-4; a possible D gene is TRBD2 (6 bases). V gave up 7 bases and J gave up 2 bases, with 12 bases separating them. From germline, CDR1 is MNHEY and CDR2 SVGAGI. CDR3 size: 14 residues. Written as DNA, the CDR3 is TGTGCCAGCAACAGACTAGGTCCCAAAAACATTCAGTACTTC. It is translated as CASNRLGPKNIQYF.